What follows are 23 T cell receptor beta chains derived from one specimen sequenced in a study of blood T cell repertoires in COVID-19. Profiling relied on immunoSEQ multiplex PCR, and the TCRdb table lists in-frame clones only, not all of them. Among 100,000 to 150,000 clones listed, more than 75% were seen once. The specimen sequenced was peripheral blood. The receptors were gathered from a woman aged 65 to 85 with COVID-19, enrolled during active disease.

This clone was picked up a small number of times. The DNA of the CDR3 is TGCGCCAGCAGTTATAACCAGCGGGAGGGGACCGGGGAGCTGTTTTTT. This translates into CASSYNQREGTGELFF. The rearrangement uses TRBV5-1 and TRBJ2-2, with 10 bases matching TRBD2. Germline CDR1 and CDR2: SGHRS and YFSETQ. The CDR3 has 16 amino acids. Trimming at V came to 5 bases and at J to 5 bases, leaving 9 bases not matched to a gene.

V is TRBV28 and J is TRBJ2-7; D remains unclear. Germline-derived CDR1 and CDR2 are MDHEN and SYDVKM. CDR3 size: 13 residues. The germline V and J ends were trimmed by 2 bases and 0 bases, with 5 bases remaining between them. CDR3 DNA sequence: TGTGCCAGCAGTTTAGGCGGCTCCTACGAGCAGTACTTC. Its protein product is CASSLGGSYEQYF.

This clone was seen more than once but under ten times. The chain employs TRBV7-8 and TRBJ1-5; the D is unclear. The germline V and J ends were trimmed by 5 bases and 4 bases, with 15 bases remaining between them. The CDR3 totals 15 residues. CDR1 is SGHVS and CDR2 is FQNEAQ in the germline V gene. CDR3 bases: TGTGCCAGCAGCCCCCTTTCGGGGATAAATCAGCCCCAGCATTTT. Translation: CASSPLSGINQPQHF.

This clone has only a few counts. V gene TRBV7-9 combines with J gene TRBJ2-7; a possible D gene is TRBD1 (5 bases). This CDR3 has 13 residues. V lost 5 bases and J 6 bases, leaving 14 bases between the germline ends. Germline lookup yields CDR1 SEHNR and CDR2 FQNEAQ (reference sequence). CDR3 residues: CASSAQIQGEQYF. The DNA for the CDR3 is TGTGCCAGCAGCGCCCAGATCCAGGGCGAGCAGTACTTC.

The rearrangement links TRBV27 to TRBJ2-7, with D perhaps matching TRBD2 (6 bases). CDR1 is MNHEY and CDR2 is SMNVEV in the germline V gene (reference sequence). V was clipped by 7 bases and J by 0 bases, with 13 bases between them. CDR3 length: 14 amino acids. CDR3: CASKGGGISYEQYF. CDR3 coding DNA: TGTGCCAGCAAAGGTGGGGGGATCTCCTACGAGCAGTACTTC.

This clone was seen only once. The chain recombines TRBV19 with TRBJ1-5; the D gene is possibly TRBD1 (6 bases). There are 16 residues in the CDR3. V was clipped by 1 base and J by 1 base, with 11 bases between them. Germline CDR1 LNHDA, CDR2 SQIVND (reference sequence). CDR3 protein: CASSIGGGPSNQPQHF. CDR3 in DNA: TGTGCCAGTAGTATAGGAGGGGGTCCGAGCAATCAGCCCCAGCATTTT.

The rearrangement links TRBV6-5 to TRBJ1-2, with 7 bases matching TRBD1. This CDR3 region has 15 residues. V lost 7 bases and J lost 5; bases outside the gene matches: 13. Germline assignment: CDR1 MNHEY and CDR2 SVGAGI. CDR3 DNA sequence: TGTGCCAGCACACCTGGAGAAGGGGGCAGGTATGGCTACACCTTC. It is translated as CASTPGEGGRYGYTF.

The chain uses TRBV14 and TRBJ2-3, with TRBD1 matching 8 bases. The CDR3 has 15 residues. CDR1 and CDR2 (germline): SGHDN, FVKESK. V gave up 5 bases and J gave up 6 bases; unmatched junction bases: 10. The CDR3 loop reads CASSGRQGLRDTQYF. The CDR3 DNA reads TGTGCCAGCAGCGGTCGACAGGGGTTGAGGGATACGCAGTATTTT. Complete variable domain (other parts from reference TRBV14 and TRBJ2-3): EAGVTQFPSHSVIEKGQTVTLRCDPISGHDNLYWYRRVMGKEIKFLLHFVKESKQDESGMPNNRFLAERTGGTYSTLKVQPAELEDSGVYFCASSGRQGLRDTQYFGPGTRLTVL.

This chain links TRBV6-2 or TRBV6-3 with TRBJ2-7; the match to TRBD1 covers 8 bases. In germline, CDR1 is MNHEY, CDR2 SVGEGT. J lost 5 bases, V lost 5 bases, and 5 bases had no gene match. The CDR3 has 13 residues. The CDR3 region has the DNA TGTGCCAGCAGTACAATACAGGGGGACGAGCAGTACTTC. Residues: CASSTIQGDEQYF.

This clone appeared a single time. The rearrangement joins TRBV3-1 (or the pseudogene TRBV3-2) to TRBJ1-1, with 8 bases identical to TRBD1. The germline V gene has CDR1 LGHDT and CDR2 YNNKEL (reference sequence). Trimming took 2 bases from V and 10 from J; bases not matched to a gene: 18. This CDR3 has 17 residues. The CDR3 spells CASSQFEGTGGVFAAFF. CDR3 DNA sequence: TGTGCCAGCAGCCAATTCGAAGGGACAGGAGGGGTTTTTGCAGCTTTCTTT.

The V call is TRBV11-2, the J call TRBJ1-2; D is undetermined. Trimming took off 0 bases at V and 8 bases at J, with 10 bases between the two ends. Germline V gene sequence: CDR1 SGHAT, CDR2 FQNNGV. This CDR3 has 13 residues. Here the CDR3 reads CASSLDGSSGYTF. The CDR3 coding sequence is TGTGCCAGCAGCTTAGACGGGTCCTCCGGCTACACCTTC.

This clone was picked up a small number of times. J is TRBJ2-2 and V is TRBV7-9; perhaps TRBD1 as D (5 bases). Trimming took 5 bases from V and 5 from J, leaving 12 bases between them. Germline CDR1 and CDR2: SEHNR and FQNEAQ (reference sequence). CDR3 length equals 14 residues. The CDR3, as DNA: TGTGCCAGCAGCCAGATGACAGAGACCGGGGAGCTGTTTTTT. This codes for CASSQMTETGELFF.

The chain carries TRBV5-1 and TRBJ2-5, with 12 bases that match TRBD1. J lost 0 bases, V lost 4 bases, and 10 bases had no gene match. The CDR3 is made up of 18 amino acids. Germline assignment: CDR1 SGHRS and CDR2 YFSETQ. CDR3 in amino acids: CASSLGTGGNWYQETQYF. CDR3 sequence (DNA): TGCGCCAGCAGCCTGGGGACAGGGGGCAACTGGTACCAAGAGACCCAGTACTTC.

The CDR3 region has the DNA TGTGCCAGCACCTCAGGATATGTTGGGGAGACCCAGTACTTC. Translated: CASTSGYVGETQYF. The chain links TRBV6-5 to TRBJ2-5; D remains ambiguous. The CDR3 length is 14 residues. Trimming removed 7 bases at V and 5 bases at J, with 17 bases between. Germline CDR1 is MNHEY and CDR2 is SVGAGI.

The rearrangement joins TRBV11-1 to TRBJ2-5; D not resolved. Trimming cost V 5 bases and J 5 bases, with 6 bases left between them. Germline CDR1 SGHAT, CDR2 FQDESV (reference sequence). The CDR3 spans 11 residues. CDR3 bases: TGTGCCAGCAGCCTGTCTGAGACCCAGTACTTC. It translates to CASSLSETQYF.

As concerns this clone: Other DNA sequences from this sample encode an identical CDR3 as well. The chain joins TRBV6-5 to TRBJ1-2; TRBD1 matches at 8 bases. After removal of 2 bases from V and 4 bases from J, the junction contained 3 bases not matched to a gene. This CDR3 has 14 residues. Germline V gives CDR1 MNHEY, CDR2 SVGAGI. The CDR3 sequence: CASSYRDRGYGYTF. In DNA form, the CDR3 reads TGTGCCAGCAGTTACCGAGACAGGGGCTATGGCTACACCTTC.

The chain has TRBV18 and TRBJ1-2; D gene uncertain. CDR3 size: 13 residues. Germline V CDR1 and CDR2: KGHSH, LQKENI. Deletions cut 3 bases from V and 1 base from J, with 6 bases between. In nucleotides, the CDR3 is TGTGCCAGCTCACCCGACAATAACTATGGCTACACCTTC. This codes for CASSPDNNYGYTF.

This clone was picked up one time. The V and J genes are TRBV14 and TRBJ2-1; TRBD1 matches at 12 bases. Losses at the gene ends were 4 bases for V and 9 bases for J; bases not matched to a gene: 13. From germline, CDR1 is SGHDN and CDR2 FVKESK. The CDR3 sequence is 17 residues long. CDR3 DNA: TGTGCCAGCAGCCTCCTATCCCCGGGACAGGGGGCCAGTGAGCAGTTCTTC. Translating it yields CASSLLSPGQGASEQFF.

This chain links TRBV7-9 with TRBJ1-1; no reliable D call. Germline V gives CDR1 SEHNR, CDR2 FQNEAQ (reference sequence). V was pared by 3 bases and J by 0 bases, with 11 bases between. This CDR3 is built from 15 residues. The CDR3 spells CASSLSPTVNTEAFF. The CDR3 DNA sequence: TGTGCCAGCAGCTTGTCTCCTACGGTGAACACTGAAGCTTTCTTT.

The rearrangement links TRBV9 to TRBJ1-5; 7 bases map to TRBD1. This CDR3 has 13 residues. The germline V gene has CDR1 SGDLS and CDR2 YYNGEE. The trim removed 3 bases at V and 10 bases at J, leaving 7 bases unmatched. The CDR3 protein is CASSGDSSRPQHF. The CDR3 region has the DNA TGTGCCAGCAGCGGGGACAGCTCCCGTCCCCAGCATTTT.

This chain links TRBV7-9 with TRBJ1-1, with 7 bases identical to TRBD1. Per the germline V gene, CDR1 is SEHNR and CDR2 is FQNEAQ (reference sequence). This CDR3 region has 15 residues. J was trimmed by 3 bases and V by 4 bases; bases with no gene match: 8. In DNA form, the CDR3 reads TGTGCCAGCAGCTGGGGAGACAGGGTTTACACTGAAGCTTTCTTT. Translation gives CASSWGDRVYTEAFF.

The chain is built from TRBV5-5 and TRBJ2-1; 7 bases are shared with TRBD1. Per germline, CDR1 SGHKS and CDR2 YYEKEE (reference sequence). The ends lost 4 bases at V and 1 base at J; junction bases unmatched: 14. The CDR3 loop spans 18 amino acids. CDR3 sequence reads: CASSPPKQGPISYNEQFF. The CDR3, as DNA: TGTGCCAGCAGCCCCCCGAAACAGGGGCCTATATCCTACAATGAGCAGTTCTTC. The whole variable domain, filled in from reference TRBV5-5 and TRBJ2-1, reads DAGVTQSPTHLIKTRGQQVTLRCSPISGHKSVSWYQQVLGQGPQFIFQYYEKEERGRGNFPDRFSARQFPNYSSELNVNALLLGDSALYLCASSPPKQGPISYNEQFFGPGTRLTVL.

This sequence joins TRBV30 and TRBJ1-3, with D possibly matching TRBD1 (6 bases). This CDR3 is built from 15 residues. CDR1 and CDR2 from the germline V gene are GTSNPN and SVGIG (reference sequence). Trimming pared 5 bases from V and 0 bases from J, leaving 14 bases between. CDR3 loop: CAWGYTGLSGNTIYF. The CDR3 nucleotides read TGTGCCTGGGGATATACAGGGCTCTCTGGAAACACCATATATTTT.